The 6 T cell receptor beta chains presented below share a single source sample, sequenced in a study of neurological immune-mediated disorders. In TCRdb, the 5' RACE reads were re-called with MiXCR into one record per CDR3 protein. The sample lists 20,000 to 30,000 distinct CDR3 sequences, roughly 2.5% occurring once. Sequencing was done on a sample of PBMCs. The receptors were gathered from a woman in her 50s with multiple sclerosis.

The sample holds many counts of this clonotype. The gene calls are TRBV25-1 and TRBJ1-2; TRBD1 matches at 7 bases. Germline values: CDR1 MGHDK, CDR2 SYGVNS. This CDR3 contains 13 residues. The V and J ends lost 3 bases and 4 bases, in that order; junction bases with no gene match: 2. In nucleotides, the CDR3 is TGTGCCAGCAGTGAGGGACAGATCTATGGCTACACCTTC. This gives the protein CASSEGQIYGYTF.

This clonotype was counted ten times or more. The gene calls are TRBV20-1 and TRBJ2-3; D unclear. V was clipped by 3 bases and J by 2 bases, with 9 bases between them. The germline V gene has CDR1 DFQATT and CDR2 SNEGSKA (reference sequence). This CDR3 has 13 residues. For the CDR3, the DNA is TGCAGTGCTAGTCTGGTGAACACAGATACGCAGTATTTT. Residues: CSASLVNTDTQYF.

Many counts were recorded for this clonotype. The chain carries TRBV12-3 or TRBV12-4 and TRBJ2-1; D ambiguous. Trimming stripped 1 base from V and 9 bases from J, with 4 bases between. The CDR3 consists of 11 residues. CDR3 sequence (DNA): TGTGCCAGCAGTTTAGGGGTTGAGCAGTTCTTC. Its translation: CASSLGVEQFF.

This clonotype has ten or more counts. V gene TRBV4-3 combines with J gene TRBJ1-2; D is uncertain. Germline CDR1 reads LGHNA; CDR2 reads YSLEER. Between the trimmed V and J ends, which lost 3 bases and 8 bases, there was a span of 16 bases. The CDR3 has 14 amino acids. The CDR3 loop is CASSQVVAGMGYTF. Written as DNA, the CDR3 is TGCGCCAGCAGCCAGGTTGTGGCGGGGATGGGCTACACCTTC.

This clonotype has at least ten counts. The chain combines TRBV7-2 with TRBJ2-4, with 9 bases identical to TRBD1. CDR3 length equals 15 residues. CDR1 is SGHTA, CDR2 FQGNSA, per germline. The V and J ends lost 5 bases and 6 bases, in that order; junction bases with no gene match: 8. The CDR3 nucleotides read TGTGCCAGCAGCCCTACTCCGGGACAGGGAAACATTCAGTACTTC. Amino acid sequence: CASSPTPGQGNIQYF.

Many counts were recorded for this clonotype. A read error may produce the germline difference seen at one junction end. This rearrangement joins TRBV7-6 to TRBJ1-6; the D gene is possibly TRBD1 (5 bases). The CDR3 covers 14 residues. Germline-derived CDR1 and CDR2 are SGHVS and FNYEAQ. This CDR3 reads CASSLGQGSSPLNF. The CDR3 coding sequence is TGTGCCAGCAGCTTAGGGCAGGGAAGTTCACCCCTCAACTTT.